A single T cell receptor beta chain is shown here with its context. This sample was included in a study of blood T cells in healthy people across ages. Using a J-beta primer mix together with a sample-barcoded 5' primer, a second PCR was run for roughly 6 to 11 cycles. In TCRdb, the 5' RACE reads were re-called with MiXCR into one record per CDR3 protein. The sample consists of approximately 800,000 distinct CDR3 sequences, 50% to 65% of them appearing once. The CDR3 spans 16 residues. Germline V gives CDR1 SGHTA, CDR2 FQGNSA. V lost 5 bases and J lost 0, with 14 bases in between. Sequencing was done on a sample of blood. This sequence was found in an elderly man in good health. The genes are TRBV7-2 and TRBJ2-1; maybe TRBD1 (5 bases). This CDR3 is CASSRRRTSSYNEQFF. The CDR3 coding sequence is TGTGCCAGCAGCCGTCGTCGGACAAGCTCCTACAATGAGCAGTTCTTC.